This TCR beta chain was captured in a study of PD-L1 blockade in urothelial cancer. The germline V gene encodes CDR1 LNHDA and CDR2 SQIVND (reference sequence). The CDR3 consists of 15 residues. The ends lost 4 bases at V and 7 bases at J; junction bases unmatched: 8. Repertoires were generated with immunoSEQ multiplex PCR, while TCRdb's copy carries only in-frame clones and drops some. The sample carries approximately 120,000 clones, roughly 82% recorded once. Time point specified: peripheral blood 6 weeks after treatment start. V gene TRBV19 combines with J gene TRBJ2-7, with 12 nucleotides matching TRBD2. This specimen consisted of PBMCs, obtained around atezolizumab (anti-PD-L1) treatment. The TCR was taken from a man aged 45-65 years with urothelial cancer. CDR3 coding DNA: TGTGCCAGTAGTAGGACTAGCGGGATCCCCCTGGAGCAGTACTTC. Protein: CASSRTSGIPLEQYF.